This T cell receptor beta chain was profiled in a study of cytomegalovirus exposure and HLA in healthy donors. About the research overall: Unique TCRs from HLA-typed donors, around 79 million of them, were held in an early data release.

This clone appeared a few times. Its specificity is not known. Other DNA sequences in this specimen translate into the identical CDR3. Study-wide results and caveats: Accurate prediction of most subjects' HLA-A and HLA-B alleles from TCR beta sequences was reported. Later, TCR association rates were found to vary by HLA locus, highest for DRB1 and lowest for HLA-C.

The CDR3 contains 11 residues. Germline V gene sequence: CDR1 PRHDT, CDR2 FYEKMQ (reference sequence). The ends were cut back, 2 bases at V and 7 bases at J, with 6 bases in the middle. PCR was performed using 60 Vbeta and 13 Jbeta primers. TCRdb's copy holds only in-frame clones and misses some; the assay was immunoSEQ multiplex PCR. The sample has roughly 90,000 clones, 74% seen once. The chain has TRBV13 and TRBJ2-7; D might be TRBD1 (5 bases). The sequencing sample was made of PBMCs. The receptor was isolated from a man between 25 and 39 years old in good health and CMV-seropositive. The CDR3 loop reads CASSLRGEQYF. CDR3 sequence (DNA): TGTGCCAGCAGCTTAAGGGGAGAGCAGTACTTC.